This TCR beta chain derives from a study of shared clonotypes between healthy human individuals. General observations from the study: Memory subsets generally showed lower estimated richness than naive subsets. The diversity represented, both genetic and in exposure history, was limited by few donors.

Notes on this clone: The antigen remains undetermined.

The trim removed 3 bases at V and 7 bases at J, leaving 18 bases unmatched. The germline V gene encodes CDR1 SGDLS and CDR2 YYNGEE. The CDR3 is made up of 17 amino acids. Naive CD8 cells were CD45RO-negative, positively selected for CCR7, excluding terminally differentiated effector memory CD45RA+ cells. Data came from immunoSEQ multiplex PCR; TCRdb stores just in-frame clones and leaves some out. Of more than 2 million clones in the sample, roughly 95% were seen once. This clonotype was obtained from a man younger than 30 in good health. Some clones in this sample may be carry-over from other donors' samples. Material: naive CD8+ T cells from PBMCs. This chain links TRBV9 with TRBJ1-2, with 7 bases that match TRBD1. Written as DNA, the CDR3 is TGTGCCAGCAGCGCAAACACCAGGACAGGCGTAGATGGTGGCTACACCTTC. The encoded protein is CASSANTRTGVDGGYTF.